This is a list of T cell receptor beta chains from one sample in a study of shared clonotypes between healthy human individuals. Assay used: immunoSEQ multiplex PCR; TCRdb lists only in-frame clones, some missing. In the table there are fewer than 700,000 clones, about 95% of which are singletons. Sequenced: naive CD8+ T cells sorted from blood. All receptors derive from a woman between 25 and 40 years old in good health. CDR3s include the opening cysteine and the closing phenylalanine or tryptophan. Fields, in order: D gene, clone size, J gene, V gene, CDR3 DNA, CDR3 protein. D genes are given only for firm matches. Expanded clones are given a class, and other clones once, few, many or no size at all.

d_call: -; clone_size: -; j_call: TRBJ2-7; v_call: TRBV27; cdr3_nt: TGTGCCAGCAGTTTATCTTACAAAGTAAACTCCTACGAGCAGTACTTC; cdr3_aa: CASSLSYKVNSYEQYF
d_call: -; clone_size: -; j_call: TRBJ2-5; v_call: TRBV29-1; cdr3_nt: TGCAGCGTTGCCCCACCTAGGGAGACCCAGTACTTC; cdr3_aa: CSVAPPRETQYF
d_call: -; clone_size: few; j_call: TRBJ2-7; v_call: TRBV11-2; cdr3_nt: TGTGCCAGCAGCTCTCAGGGTACCGAGCAGTACTTC; cdr3_aa: CASSSQGTEQYF
d_call: -; clone_size: -; j_call: TRBJ2-7; v_call: TRBV15; cdr3_nt: TGTGCCACCAGCGACGACCCGGGGCCCAGGGAAGAGCAGTACTTC; cdr3_aa: CATSDDPGPREEQYF
d_call: TRBD1; clone_size: -; j_call: TRBJ1-4; v_call: TRBV9; cdr3_nt: TGTGCCAGCAGCTTAGGACAGGGCTCTGAAAAACTGTTTTTT; cdr3_aa: CASSLGQGSEKLFF
d_call: -; clone_size: -; j_call: TRBJ2-7; v_call: TRBV20-1; cdr3_nt: TGCAGTGCTAGGGGCAGCTACGAGCAGTACTTC; cdr3_aa: CSARGSYEQYF
d_call: -; clone_size: -; j_call: TRBJ1-2; v_call: TRBV27; cdr3_nt: TGTGCCAGCAGTCCACGACACGGGGCTAACTATGGCTACACCTTC; cdr3_aa: CASSPRHGANYGYTF
d_call: -; clone_size: once; j_call: TRBJ2-7; v_call: TRBV12-5; cdr3_nt: TGTGCTAGTGGTTTGGACTTGAAGACTAGTCCCATCCACGAGCAGTACTTC; cdr3_aa: CASGLDLKTSPIHEQYF
d_call: -; clone_size: -; j_call: TRBJ2-7; v_call: TRBV29-1; cdr3_nt: TGCAGCGTTGAAGATCGTGGCGGGACGAATTTTTACGAGCAGTACTTC; cdr3_aa: CSVEDRGGTNFYEQYF
d_call: -; clone_size: -; j_call: TRBJ1-3; v_call: TRBV7-9; cdr3_nt: TGTGCCAGCAGCTTCTTCATATCGGGACCTGGAAACACCATATATTTT; cdr3_aa: CASSFFISGPGNTIYF
d_call: TRBD2; clone_size: -; j_call: TRBJ2-7; v_call: TRBV2; cdr3_nt: TGTGCCAGCACCGGACTAGCGGAGAAGACCTACGAGCAGTACTTC; cdr3_aa: CASTGLAEKTYEQYF
d_call: -; clone_size: -; j_call: TRBJ1-5; v_call: TRBV21-1; cdr3_nt: TGTGCCAGCAGCAAAATGAACGGGAGGTGTCAGCCCCAGCATTTT; cdr3_aa: CASSKMNGRCQPQHF
d_call: -; clone_size: -; j_call: TRBJ2-1; v_call: TRBV5-8; cdr3_nt: TGTGCCAGCAGCTTGGGCACCCTCAATGAGCAGTTCTTC; cdr3_aa: CASSLGTLNEQFF
d_call: TRBD1; clone_size: -; j_call: TRBJ2-3; v_call: TRBV29-1; cdr3_nt: TGCAGCGTTACCGGGACAGTAAGCACAGATACGCAGTATTTT; cdr3_aa: CSVTGTVSTDTQYF
d_call: -; clone_size: -; j_call: TRBJ2-5; v_call: TRBV14; cdr3_nt: TGTGCCAGCACGACACCAGGGCCGGCGGGAGAGACCCAGTACTTC; cdr3_aa: CASTTPGPAGETQYF
d_call: TRBD1; clone_size: -; j_call: TRBJ2-7; v_call: TRBV27; cdr3_nt: TGTGCCAGCAGGCCGGGACAGGATTACTCCTACGAGCAGTACTTC; cdr3_aa: CASRPGQDYSYEQYF
d_call: TRBD2; clone_size: once; j_call: TRBJ2-7; v_call: TRBV6-5; cdr3_nt: TGTGCCAGCAGTTTGGGCGGGAGGTCATACGAGCAGTACTTC; cdr3_aa: CASSLGGRSYEQYF
d_call: TRBD2; clone_size: once; j_call: TRBJ2-7; v_call: TRBV15; cdr3_nt: TGTGCCACCAGCAACCGGGGGGGAACCTACGAGCAGTACTTC; cdr3_aa: CATSNRGGTYEQYF